This section outlines one TCR beta chain sequence together with its context. The antigen is unknown. By 5'RACE template switching, TCR cDNA was produced, with a universal primer site and UMIs added in the process. Each CDR3 protein gets one entry after TCRdb re-called the 5' RACE reads with MiXCR. Of some 390,000 distinct CDR3 sequences in the sample, 15% to 20% are singletons; the top ten hold roughly a sixth. This specimen comes from a study of T cells after yellow fever vaccination. Points from the study as a whole: Reappearance after the booster was observed for most primary-vaccination clones (around 96% CD4, less than 90% CD8).

The CDR3 is made up of 16 amino acids. With 4 bases clipped from V and 0 bases from J, the junction kept 6 bases outside the gene matches. From germline, CDR1 is LNHDA and CDR2 SQIVND (reference sequence). This clonotype was obtained from a man aged 18 to 30 who received the YFV17D yellow fever vaccine. The rearrangement links TRBV19 to TRBJ1-5; TRBD1 agrees at 7 bases. The sequences come from PBMCs, collected before the yellow fever booster vaccination. The CDR3 nucleotides read TGTGCCAGTAGTACAGGGGGGGGACTTAGCAATCAGCCCCAGCATTTT. Translated, it gives CASSTGGGLSNQPQHF.